The sequence of this T cell receptor beta chain was determined in a study of blood T cells in healthy people across ages. As for the study in general: Capturing about one barcoded beta molecule per two T cells was achieved by template switching. Study outcomes and limitations: TCR beta diversity correlated strongly with naive T cell percentage. Conclusively comparing naive with antigen-experienced cells was impossible with unsorted PBMCs.

Germline CDR1 reads SGHAT; CDR2 reads FQNNGV. The CDR3 covers 15 residues. The use of a sample-barcoded 5' primer and a J-beta primer mix characterized a second PCR of 7 to 11 cycles. TCRdb itself ran the 5' RACE reads through MiXCR, one entry per CDR3 protein. Of about 1.8 million distinct CDR3 sequences listed, roughly 52% are singletons. Concerning this clonotype itself: Its antigen is as yet unknown. The junction departs from germline at one end; a sequencing error may be responsible.

V is TRBV11-2 and J is TRBJ2-3; TRBD1 might be the D (6 bases). Sample: blood. The sequence was collected from a woman aged 40 to 50 in good health. CDR3 in DNA: TGTGCCAGCAGTCACGGGCGTAGTAAGACAGGTACGCAGTATTTT. Encoded protein: CASSHGRSKTGTQYF.